The next 7 T cell receptor beta chains were all read from a single sample in a study of blood T cell repertoires in COVID-19. Sequencing was performed with immunoSEQ multiplex PCR; in TCRdb, only in-frame clones are kept and a portion is missing. The sample has roughly 120,000 clones, approximately 85% seen once. Sequencing input: peripheral blood. These receptors all come from a man in his sixties or seventies with acute or convalescent COVID-19.

V is TRBV2 and J is TRBJ2-4, with 14 bases that match TRBD2. CDR1 SNHLY and CDR2 FYNNEI come from the germline V gene. The CDR3 is 18 residues long. The junction had 2 bases not matched to a gene; V was cut back by 1 base and J by 0 bases. The CDR3 bases are TGTGCCAGCAGTGAAGGACTAGCGGGGGGGATAGCCAAAAACATTCAGTACTTC. It encodes CASSEGLAGGIAKNIQYF.

The rearrangement joins TRBV5-4 to TRBJ2-7; 8 bases fit TRBD1. Germline V CDR1 and CDR2: SGHNT, YYREEE (reference sequence). The V segment lost 4 bases and the J segment 2 bases; nucleotides outside the gene matches: 5. CDR3 length equals 14 residues. The chain's CDR3 is CASSIGTGPYEQYF. The CDR3 DNA is TGTGCCAGCAGCATAGGGACAGGTCCCTACGAGCAGTACTTC.

J is TRBJ1-1 and V is TRBV19, with a tentative D call TRBD1 (5 bases). Trimming left V 5 bases short and J 6 bases short, with 19 bases between. This CDR3 is 15 amino acids long. Germline V gives CDR1 LNHDA, CDR2 SQIVND (reference sequence). The CDR3 DNA follows: TGTGCCAGTAGTTTCAGGGATGTGGGTGCCGCTGAAGCTTTCTTT. This encodes CASSFRDVGAAEAFF.

CDR3 bases: TGCGCCAGCAGTGATAGAGGGACAGGAGACAATGAGCAGTTCTTC. Translated: CASSDRGTGDNEQFF. The V call is TRBV10-1, the J call TRBJ2-1; TRBD1 aligns across 8 bases. Unmatched junction bases numbered 6, after V lost 3 bases and J lost 5 bases. The CDR3 is made up of 15 amino acids. The germline V gene encodes CDR1 WNHNN and CDR2 SYGVQD (reference sequence).

V and J are TRBV5-1 and TRBJ2-5; TRBD2 agrees at 7 bases. Germline trimming cut 5 bases from V and 5 bases from J; bases unmatched to any gene: 12. This CDR3 comprises 15 residues. Germline CDR1 SGHRS, CDR2 YFSETQ. CDR3 residues: CASRSRQRGMETQYF. In DNA, the CDR3 is TGCGCCAGCAGATCCCGGCAGCGGGGTATGGAGACCCAGTACTTC.

This clone was observed a single time. The V and J genes are TRBV24-1 and TRBJ2-2; 9 bases match TRBD1. Unmatched junction bases numbered 3, after V lost 5 bases and J lost 3 bases. The CDR3 runs to 15 residues. Germline V lookup: CDR1 KGHDR, CDR2 SFDVKD. CDR3 protein: CATSVRDRDTGELFF. For the CDR3, the DNA is TGTGCCACCAGTGTGAGGGACAGGGACACCGGGGAGCTGTTTTTT.

The rearrangement uses TRBV19 and TRBJ2-7; 11 bases match TRBD1. Trimming cost V 0 bases and J 4 bases; bases outside gene matches: 2. The germline gives CDR1 LNHDA, CDR2 SQIVND (reference sequence). The length of the CDR3 is 15 residues. The CDR3 protein is CASSIDGQGAYEQYF. CDR3 sequence (DNA): TGTGCCAGTAGTATAGACGGACAGGGGGCATACGAGCAGTACTTC. The whole variable domain, filled in from reference TRBV19 and TRBJ2-7, reads DGGITQSPKYLFRKEGQNVTLSCEQNLNHDAMYWYRQDPGQGLRLIYYSQIVNDFQKGDIAEGYSVSREKKESFPLTVTSAQKNPTAFYLCASSIDGQGAYEQYFGPGTRLTVT.